This is a list of T cell receptor beta chains from one sample in a study of T cell changes during pregnancy in multiple sclerosis. Assay: immunoSEQ multiplex PCR; the TCRdb copy retains only in-frame clones and omits some. The sample consists of 65,000 to 85,000 clones, roughly 90% of them appearing once. The sequencing used peripheral blood, collected after pregnancy. The receptors originated from a female donor in good health, enrolled as a control in a pregnancy study. The CDR3 runs from the conserved cysteine through the conserved F or W. The D gene is left open where the match is weak. Clone size is given for some rows only: seen once, a few or many times, or a class if the clone is expanded.

D gene: TRBD2; clone size: NA; J gene: TRBJ2-5; V gene: TRBV7-2; CDR3 protein: CASSLQGGVAGGSGETQYF; CDR3 DNA: TGTGCCAGCAGCTTACAGGGCGGGGTAGCGGGAGGAAGCGGGGAGACCCAGTACTTC
D gene: NA; clone size: NA; J gene: TRBJ2-2; V gene: TRBV29-1; CDR3 protein: CSARDSNTGELFF; CDR3 DNA: TGCAGCGCCCGGGACTCTAACACCGGGGAGCTGTTTTTT
D gene: NA; clone size: NA; J gene: TRBJ2-5; V gene: TRBV5-6; CDR3 protein: CASSPLEREETQYF; CDR3 DNA: TGTGCCAGCAGCCCTCTGGAGCGGGAAGAGACCCAGTACTTC
D gene: NA; clone size: NA; J gene: TRBJ1-2; V gene: TRBV5-4; CDR3 protein: CASSLQGYGYTF; CDR3 DNA: TGTGCCAGCAGCTTGCAGGGCTATGGCTACACCTTC
D gene: NA; clone size: once; J gene: TRBJ2-2; V gene: TRBV19; CDR3 protein: CASTAGGSNTGELFF; CDR3 DNA: TGTGCCAGTACCGCGGGCGGTTCGAACACCGGGGAGCTGTTTTTT
D gene: NA; clone size: few; J gene: TRBJ1-1; V gene: TRBV7-2; CDR3 protein: CASSPRPRGLGTEAFF; CDR3 DNA: TGTGCCAGCAGCCCAAGACCGCGGGGCCTGGGCACTGAAGCTTTCTTT
D gene: NA; clone size: NA; J gene: TRBJ1-2; V gene: TRBV5-1; CDR3 protein: CASSPPEEIYGYTF; CDR3 DNA: TGCGCCAGCAGCCCTCCGGAGGAGATCTATGGCTACACCTTC
D gene: NA; clone size: NA; J gene: TRBJ1-5; V gene: TRBV5-6; CDR3 protein: CASSLRQKNQPQHF; CDR3 DNA: TGTGCCAGCAGCTTAAGACAGAAGAATCAGCCCCAGCATTTT
D gene: NA; clone size: NA; J gene: TRBJ2-2; V gene: TRBV14; CDR3 protein: CASSLSRELFF; CDR3 DNA: TGTGCCAGCAGCCTCAGTAGGGAGCTGTTTTTT
D gene: NA; clone size: NA; J gene: TRBJ2-7; V gene: TRBV1; CDR3 protein: CTSRLQNLYEQYF; CDR3 DNA: TGCACCAGCAGGTTACAGAATCTCTACGAGCAGTACTTC
D gene: TRBD1; clone size: NA; J gene: TRBJ2-1; V gene: TRBV19; CDR3 protein: CASIDRVNEQFF; CDR3 DNA: TGTGCCAGTATTGACAGGGTCAATGAGCAGTTCTTC
D gene: NA; clone size: NA; J gene: TRBJ2-1; V gene: TRBV19; CDR3 protein: CASSRGNYNEQFF; CDR3 DNA: TGTGCCAGTAGCCGGGGGAACTACAATGAGCAGTTCTTC
D gene: NA; clone size: NA; J gene: TRBJ2-5; V gene: TRBV27; CDR3 protein: CATKSSAEETQYF; CDR3 DNA: TGTGCCACCAAGTCTAGCGCTGAAGAGACCCAGTACTTC
D gene: NA; clone size: NA; J gene: TRBJ2-1; V gene: TRBV25-1; CDR3 protein: CASSEVGGQFSEQFF; CDR3 DNA: TGTGCCAGCAGTGAAGTGGGGGGACAGTTCAGTGAGCAGTTCTTC
D gene: NA; clone size: NA; J gene: TRBJ1-1; V gene: TRBV7-9; CDR3 protein: CASSLVPRQLEAFF; CDR3 DNA: TGTGCCAGCAGCTTAGTCCCCAGACAACTTGAAGCTTTCTTT
D gene: NA; clone size: few; J gene: TRBJ2-7; V gene: TRBV7-2; CDR3 protein: CASSPTGSFYEQYF; CDR3 DNA: TGTGCCAGCAGCCCTACAGGGTCCTTCTACGAGCAGTACTTC
D gene: NA; clone size: NA; J gene: TRBJ2-7; V gene: TRBV12-1; CDR3 protein: CASSFVPAGNYEQYF; CDR3 DNA: TGTGCCAGCAGCTTTGTGCCAGCGGGGAACTACGAGCAGTACTTC
D gene: TRBD2; clone size: NA; J gene: TRBJ2-5; V gene: TRBV5-4; CDR3 protein: CASSPRGTSGSRETQYF; CDR3 DNA: TGTGCCAGCAGCCCACGGGGGACTAGCGGGAGTCGGGAGACCCAGTACTTC
D gene: NA; clone size: few; J gene: TRBJ2-3; V gene: TRBV14; CDR3 protein: CASSHTLAGSTQYF; CDR3 DNA: TGTGCCAGCAGTCATACTTTAGCTGGGAGCACGCAGTATTTT
D gene: NA; clone size: NA; J gene: TRBJ2-7; V gene: TRBV27; CDR3 protein: CASREIASYEQYF; CDR3 DNA: TGTGCCAGCAGGGAGATCGCCTCCTACGAGCAGTACTTC
D gene: NA; clone size: NA; J gene: TRBJ2-3; V gene: TRBV27; CDR3 protein: CASAPQESSGDTQYF; CDR3 DNA: TGTGCCAGCGCCCCACAGGAATCCTCAGGAGATACGCAGTATTTT
D gene: NA; clone size: few; J gene: TRBJ1-1; V gene: TRBV11-3; CDR3 protein: CASSAGGSEAFF; CDR3 DNA: TGTGCCAGCAGCGCCGGGGGAAGTGAAGCTTTCTTT
D gene: TRBD2; clone size: once; J gene: TRBJ2-7; V gene: TRBV30; CDR3 protein: CACELAGTGEQYF; CDR3 DNA: TGTGCCTGCGAACTAGCGGGAACAGGTGAGCAGTACTTC
D gene: NA; clone size: NA; J gene: TRBJ2-7; V gene: TRBV27; CDR3 protein: CASIAGLGGSSYEQYF; CDR3 DNA: TGTGCCAGCATCGCCGGATTAGGAGGGAGCTCCTACGAGCAGTACTTC
D gene: NA; clone size: NA; J gene: TRBJ1-3; V gene: TRBV6-5; CDR3 protein: CASSYLEGGNTIYF; CDR3 DNA: TGTGCCAGCAGTTACCTTGAGGGTGGAAACACCATATATTTT
D gene: TRBD1; clone size: NA; J gene: TRBJ1-6; V gene: TRBV2; CDR3 protein: CASIGTGVVSGSPLHF; CDR3 DNA: TGTGCCAGCATCGGGACAGGGGTAGTTTCCGGATCACCCCTCCACTTT
D gene: NA; clone size: NA; J gene: TRBJ1-1; V gene: TRBV23-1; CDR3 protein: CASSQEDRNTEAFF; CDR3 DNA: TGCGCCAGCAGTCAAGAGGACAGGAACACTGAAGCTTTCTTT
D gene: TRBD1; clone size: NA; J gene: TRBJ1-1; V gene: TRBV27; CDR3 protein: CASRSATGQGDRTEAFF; CDR3 DNA: TGTGCCAGCAGATCCGCTACGGGACAGGGTGATCGGACTGAAGCTTTCTTT
D gene: NA; clone size: NA; J gene: TRBJ1-2; V gene: TRBV10-3; CDR3 protein: CAISERLRGYGYTF; CDR3 DNA: TGTGCCATCAGTGAGCGCCTCAGGGGCTATGGCTACACCTTC
D gene: TRBD2; clone size: NA; J gene: TRBJ2-2; V gene: TRBV9; CDR3 protein: CASSASSGSGTGELFF; CDR3 DNA: TGTGCCAGCAGCGCCTCTAGCGGGAGTGGCACCGGGGAGCTGTTTTTT
D gene: NA; clone size: NA; J gene: TRBJ2-2; V gene: TRBV30; CDR3 protein: CATNGRGRTGELFF; CDR3 DNA: TGTGCCACCAACGGAAGGGGTAGGACCGGGGAGCTGTTTTTT
D gene: TRBD1; clone size: NA; J gene: TRBJ2-1; V gene: TRBV7-7; CDR3 protein: CASSAGTGLSYNEQFF; CDR3 DNA: TGTGCTAGCAGCGCCGGGACAGGGTTGTCCTACAATGAGCAGTTCTTC
D gene: NA; clone size: NA; J gene: TRBJ2-5; V gene: TRBV14; CDR3 protein: CASSPPQGLQETQYF; CDR3 DNA: TGTGCCAGCAGCCCACCACAGGGCCTCCAAGAGACCCAGTACTTC
D gene: TRBD1; clone size: NA; J gene: TRBJ2-3; V gene: TRBV5-1; CDR3 protein: CASSRGQGVPDTQYF; CDR3 DNA: TGCGCCAGCAGCCGGGGACAGGGGGTACCAGATACGCAGTATTTT
D gene: TRBD1; clone size: NA; J gene: TRBJ1-5; V gene: TRBV18; CDR3 protein: CASSPNRGTAQPQHF; CDR3 DNA: TGTGCCAGCTCACCAAACAGGGGTACGGCTCAGCCCCAGCATTTT
D gene: TRBD2; clone size: NA; J gene: TRBJ2-5; V gene: TRBV6-1; CDR3 protein: CASRGLAGVSETQYF; CDR3 DNA: TGTGCCAGCAGGGGGCTAGCGGGAGTTTCAGAGACCCAGTACTTC
D gene: NA; clone size: once; J gene: TRBJ2-3; V gene: TRBV6-5; CDR3 protein: CASSGVLANTDTQYF; CDR3 DNA: TGTGCCAGCAGCGGGGTCCTAGCGAACACAGATACGCAGTATTTT
D gene: TRBD2; clone size: NA; J gene: TRBJ2-3; V gene: TRBV2; CDR3 protein: CASSDLAGASTDTQYF; CDR3 DNA: TGTGCCAGCAGTGACCTAGCGGGAGCCTCCACAGATACGCAGTATTTT
D gene: NA; clone size: NA; J gene: TRBJ1-1; V gene: TRBV19; CDR3 protein: CASSIVQNEAFF; CDR3 DNA: TGTGCCAGTAGTATAGTCCAGAATGAAGCTTTCTTT
D gene: TRBD1; clone size: once; J gene: TRBJ2-7; V gene: TRBV27; CDR3 protein: CASSPDRAIWGEQYF; CDR3 DNA: TGTGCCAGCTCCCCGGACAGGGCCATTTGGGGCGAGCAGTACTTC
D gene: TRBD2; clone size: NA; J gene: TRBJ2-3; V gene: TRBV27; CDR3 protein: CASSGTTWGADTQYF; CDR3 DNA: TGTGCCAGCAGTGGGACTACGTGGGGGGCAGATACGCAGTATTTT
D gene: NA; clone size: NA; J gene: TRBJ1-3; V gene: TRBV19; CDR3 protein: CASSIQGRSGNTIYF; CDR3 DNA: TGTGCCAGTAGTATCCAGGGGCGCTCTGGAAACACCATATATTTT
D gene: TRBD1; clone size: NA; J gene: TRBJ2-7; V gene: TRBV7-8; CDR3 protein: CASSFRTGAGEQYF; CDR3 DNA: TGTGCCAGCAGCTTCAGGACAGGGGCCGGCGAGCAGTACTTC
D gene: TRBD2; clone size: NA; J gene: TRBJ2-5; V gene: TRBV28; CDR3 protein: CASSLRLAGTQETQYF; CDR3 DNA: TGTGCCAGCAGTTTAAGACTAGCGGGGACCCAAGAGACCCAGTACTTC
D gene: TRBD1; clone size: NA; J gene: TRBJ2-7; V gene: TRBV10-3; CDR3 protein: CAISGTPGQGNTYEQYF; CDR3 DNA: TGTGCCATCAGTGGTACCCCGGGACAGGGGAACACCTACGAGCAGTACTTC
D gene: TRBD1; clone size: NA; J gene: TRBJ2-7; V gene: TRBV30; CDR3 protein: CAWSAGQVYEQYF; CDR3 DNA: TGTGCCTGGAGTGCAGGACAGGTTTACGAGCAGTACTTC
D gene: NA; clone size: NA; J gene: TRBJ1-4; V gene: TRBV5-6; CDR3 protein: CASSLVTGGLFF; CDR3 DNA: TGTGCCAGCAGCTTGGTGACAGGAGGACTGTTTTTT
D gene: TRBD2; clone size: NA; J gene: TRBJ2-7; V gene: TRBV10-3; CDR3 protein: CAISEAPLAGSYEQYF; CDR3 DNA: TGTGCCATCAGTGAAGCCCCACTAGCGGGTTCCTACGAGCAGTACTTC
D gene: NA; clone size: NA; J gene: TRBJ1-1; V gene: TRBV7-4; CDR3 protein: CASSNGQGLERGGSTEAFF; CDR3 DNA: TGTGCCAGCAGCAATGGGCAGGGCCTCGAGCGGGGGGGTAGCACTGAAGCTTTCTTT
D gene: NA; clone size: few; J gene: TRBJ2-5; V gene: TRBV19; CDR3 protein: CASSKRDTQETQYF; CDR3 DNA: TGTGCCAGTAGCAAAAGGGACACCCAAGAGACCCAGTACTTC
D gene: TRBD2; clone size: NA; J gene: TRBJ2-7; V gene: TRBV6-4; CDR3 protein: CASSRGLAGVNEQYF; CDR3 DNA: TGTGCCAGCAGCCGCGGACTAGCGGGAGTAAACGAGCAGTACTTC
D gene: NA; clone size: NA; J gene: TRBJ2-7; V gene: TRBV2; CDR3 protein: CASSEALDSGEQYF; CDR3 DNA: TGTGCCAGCAGTGAAGCTCTGGACAGCGGTGAGCAGTACTTC
D gene: TRBD1; clone size: NA; J gene: TRBJ1-1; V gene: TRBV6-1; CDR3 protein: CASRTTGGNTEAFF; CDR3 DNA: TGTGCCAGCAGGACGACAGGGGGGAACACTGAAGCTTTCTTT
D gene: NA; clone size: NA; J gene: TRBJ2-7; V gene: TRBV10-3; CDR3 protein: CAIRETGPQQYF; CDR3 DNA: TGTGCCATCAGGGAGACAGGCCCTCAACAGTACTTC
D gene: NA; clone size: NA; J gene: TRBJ1-2; V gene: TRBV18; CDR3 protein: CASSPLQDYGYTF; CDR3 DNA: TGTGCCAGCTCACCCTTGCAGGACTATGGCTACACCTTC
D gene: NA; clone size: once; J gene: TRBJ1-3; V gene: TRBV29-1; CDR3 protein: CSVLSSGNTIYF; CDR3 DNA: TGCAGCGTTCTCAGTTCTGGAAACACCATATATTTT
D gene: NA; clone size: NA; J gene: TRBJ1-6; V gene: TRBV4-3; CDR3 protein: CASSQVPLRTSVNSPLHF; CDR3 DNA: TGCGCCAGCAGCCAGGTCCCCCTCCGTACATCTGTAAATTCACCCCTCCACTTT
D gene: TRBD2; clone size: NA; J gene: TRBJ2-1; V gene: TRBV5-1; CDR3 protein: CASRTGTSGGEQFF; CDR3 DNA: TGCGCCAGCCGGACCGGGACTAGTGGCGGTGAGCAGTTCTTC